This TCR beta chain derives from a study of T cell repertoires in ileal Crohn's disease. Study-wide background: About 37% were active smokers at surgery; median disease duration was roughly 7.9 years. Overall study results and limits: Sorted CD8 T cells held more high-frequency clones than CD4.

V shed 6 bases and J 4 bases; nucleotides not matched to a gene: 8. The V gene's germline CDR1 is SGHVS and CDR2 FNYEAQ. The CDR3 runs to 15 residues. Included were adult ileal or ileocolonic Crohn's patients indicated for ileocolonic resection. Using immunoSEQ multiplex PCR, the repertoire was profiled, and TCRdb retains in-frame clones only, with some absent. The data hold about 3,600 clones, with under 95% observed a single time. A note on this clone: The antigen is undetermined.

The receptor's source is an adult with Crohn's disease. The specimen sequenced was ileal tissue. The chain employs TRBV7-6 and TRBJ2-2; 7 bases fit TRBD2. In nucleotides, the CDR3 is TGTGCCAGCAGACCTTCTAGCGGACCCACCGGGGAGCTGTTTTTT. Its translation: CASRPSSGPTGELFF.